This TCR beta chain originates from a study of T-cell reconstitution after alpha-beta-depleted transplantation in children. Library preparation (for TCRbeta) was performed with unique molecular identifiers. TCRdb called the PCR reads again in MiXCR, with one record for every CDR3 protein. The data contain roughly 500,000 distinct CDR3 sequences, about 33% of them singletons. Germline V gene lookup returns CDR1 SEHNR and CDR2 FQNEAQ (reference sequence). Trimming removed 5 bases at V and 7 bases at J, with 6 bases between. CDR3 size: 11 residues. The J gene is TRBJ2-1, the V gene TRBV7-9, with no clear D. The receptor was derived from a human donor who donated a stem cell graft to a child with aplastic anemia. The sample in question was PBMCs from the stem cell graft donor, obtained from the stem cell graft. CDR3 sequence: CASSTINEQFF. The CDR3 DNA reads as TGTGCCAGCAGCACAATAAATGAGCAGTTCTTC.